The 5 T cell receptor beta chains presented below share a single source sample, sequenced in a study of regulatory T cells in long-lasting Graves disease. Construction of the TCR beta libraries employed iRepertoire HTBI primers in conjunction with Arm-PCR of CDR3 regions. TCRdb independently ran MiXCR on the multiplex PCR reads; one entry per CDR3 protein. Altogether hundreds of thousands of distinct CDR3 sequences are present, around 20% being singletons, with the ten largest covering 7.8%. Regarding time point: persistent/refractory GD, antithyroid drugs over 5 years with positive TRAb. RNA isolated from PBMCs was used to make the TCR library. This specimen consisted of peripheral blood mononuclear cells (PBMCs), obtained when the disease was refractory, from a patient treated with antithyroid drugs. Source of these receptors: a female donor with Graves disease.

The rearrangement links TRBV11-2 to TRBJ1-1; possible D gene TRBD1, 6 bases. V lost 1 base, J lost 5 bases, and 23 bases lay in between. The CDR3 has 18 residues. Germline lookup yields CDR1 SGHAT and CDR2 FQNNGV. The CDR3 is CASSLGFGVRGPDTEAFF. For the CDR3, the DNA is TGTGCCAGCAGCTTAGGTTTTGGTGTTCGGGGGCCGGATACTGAAGCTTTCTTT.

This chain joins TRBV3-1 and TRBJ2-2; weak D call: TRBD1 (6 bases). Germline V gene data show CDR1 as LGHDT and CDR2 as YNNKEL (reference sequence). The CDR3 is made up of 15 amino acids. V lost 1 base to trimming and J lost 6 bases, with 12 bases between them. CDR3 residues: CASSQVRGWAGELFF. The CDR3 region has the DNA TGTGCCAGCAGCCAAGTCAGGGGCTGGGCCGGGGAGCTGTTTTTT.

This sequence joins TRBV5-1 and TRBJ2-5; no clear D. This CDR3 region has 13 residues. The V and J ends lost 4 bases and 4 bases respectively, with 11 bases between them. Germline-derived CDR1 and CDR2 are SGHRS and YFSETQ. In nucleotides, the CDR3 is TGCGCCAGCAGCGGCAGTTCTGGAGAGACCCAGTACTTC. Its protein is CASSGSSGETQYF.

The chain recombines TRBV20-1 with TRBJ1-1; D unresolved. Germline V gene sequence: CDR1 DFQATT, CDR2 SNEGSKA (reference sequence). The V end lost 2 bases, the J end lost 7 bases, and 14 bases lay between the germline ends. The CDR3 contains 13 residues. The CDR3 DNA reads TGCAGTGCTAGACCCCGGGCCACCGATGAAGCTTTCTTT. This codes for CSARPRATDEAFF.

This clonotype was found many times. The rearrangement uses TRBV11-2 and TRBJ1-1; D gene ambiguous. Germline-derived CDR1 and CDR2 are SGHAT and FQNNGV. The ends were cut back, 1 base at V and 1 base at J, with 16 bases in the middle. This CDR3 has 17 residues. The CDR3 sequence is CASSLGRRSGKNTEAFF. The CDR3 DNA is TGTGCCAGCAGCTTAGGTCGCCGGTCGGGAAAGAACACTGAAGCTTTCTTT.